The 18 T cell receptor beta chains presented below share a single source sample, sequenced in a study of shared clonotypes between healthy human individuals. Clones were sequenced by immunoSEQ multiplex PCR, and TCRdb holds only the in-frame ones, with some missing. The sample yields about 320,000 clones, around 86% seen once. Sequenced: memory CD8+ T cells sorted from blood. As to subset: CD45RO+ cells pooled with CCR7-negative TemRA cells. The origin of the receptors is a man between 18 and 29 years old in good health.

This chain links TRBV4-3 with TRBJ2-3, with TRBD2 matching 15 bases. This CDR3 spans 19 amino acids. Germline CDR1 and CDR2: LGHNA and YSLEER. Unmatched junction bases numbered 5, after V lost 0 bases and J lost 1 base. CDR3 bases: TGCGCCAGCAGCCAAGATTCGGGACTAGCGGGAGGCGGCACAGATACGCAGTATTTT. It is translated as CASSQDSGLAGGGTDTQYF.

This chain connects TRBV11-1 to TRBJ2-5, with TRBD1 as a possible D gene (7 bases). The V end was cut by 5 bases, the J end by 7 bases, with 20 bases between. From germline, CDR1 is SGHAT and CDR2 FQDESV (reference sequence). There are 15 residues in the CDR3. The CDR3 DNA sequence: TGTGCCAGCAGCATACCCAGGGGGGAGTTTGTGACCCAGTACTTC. This translates into CASSIPRGEFVTQYF.

The chain has TRBV4-3 and TRBJ1-1, with TRBD1 identical over 8 bases. The CDR3 extends over 14 amino acids. V gave up 6 bases and J gave up 0 bases; unmatched junction bases: 3. The germline CDR1 and CDR2 sequences are LGHNA and YSLEER. Here the CDR3 DNA reads TGCGCCAGCAGTCAGGACAGGGTGAACACTGAAGCTTTCTTT. Translated: CASSQDRVNTEAFF.

This sequence joins TRBV10-3 and TRBJ1-1; 7 bases are a match to TRBD1. V was pared by 0 bases and J by 7 bases, with 11 bases of the junction left unmatched. The CDR3 totals 16 residues. CDR1 and CDR2 from the germline V gene are ENHRY and SYGVKD. The CDR3 is CAISESKTRGEDEAFF. In DNA, the CDR3 is TGTGCCATCAGTGAGTCGAAAACCAGGGGGGAGGATGAAGCTTTCTTT.

The chain uses TRBV13 and TRBJ1-6, with 11 bases lining up with TRBD1. The CDR3 runs to 16 residues. Germline CDR1 reads PRHDT; CDR2 reads FYEKMQ (reference sequence). V lost 0 bases, J lost 8 bases, and 3 bases stayed unmatched. The CDR3: CASSLGGTGGDSPLHF. CDR3 DNA: TGTGCCAGCAGCTTAGGAGGGACAGGGGGGGATTCACCCCTCCACTTT.

The chain is built from TRBV15 and TRBJ1-5; 7 bases fit TRBD1. This CDR3 is built from 14 residues. Germline trimming cut 7 bases from V and 6 bases from J; bases unmatched to any gene: 9. Germline lookup yields CDR1 LNHNV and CDR2 YYDKDF (reference sequence). As DNA, the CDR3 is TGTGCCACCAATCCTGACAGGGATAGTCAGCCCCAGCATTTT. Protein product: CATNPDRDSQPQHF.

The V call is TRBV10-3, the J call TRBJ1-2; 9 bases are shared with TRBD1. With 9 bases clipped from V and 0 bases from J, the junction kept 8 bases outside the gene matches. Germline V gene lookup returns CDR1 ENHRY and CDR2 SYGVKD. The CDR3 spans 15 residues. The CDR3 DNA is TGTGCCATGTGGACAGGGGTAGAGACTAACTATGGCTACACCTTC. Encoded protein: CAMWTGVETNYGYTF.

The chain employs TRBV5-1 and TRBJ1-2; a possible D gene is TRBD1 (6 bases). The CDR3 has 15 amino acids. Between the trimmed V and J ends, which lost 6 bases and 3 bases, there was a span of 18 bases. Germline values: CDR1 SGHRS, CDR2 YFSETQ. CDR3 sequence reads: CASNYGTNLDYGYTF. CDR3 nucleotides: TGCGCCAGCAACTACGGGACAAATTTGGACTATGGCTACACCTTC.

The rearrangement links TRBV5-6 to TRBJ2-7; D possibly corresponds to TRBD1 (5 bases). The V end lost 1 base, the J end lost 2 bases, and 10 bases lay between the germline ends. CDR1 is SGHDT and CDR2 is YYEEEE in the germline V gene. This CDR3 has 14 amino acids. Here the CDR3 DNA reads TGTGCCAGCAGCTTGCAGGGTCGTACCTACGAGCAGTACTTC. Residues: CASSLQGRTYEQYF. The full variable domain, its missing parts supplied by reference TRBV5-6 and TRBJ2-7, is DAGVTQSPTHLIKTRGQQVTLRCSPKSGHDTVSWYQQALGQGPQFIFQYYEEEERQRGNFPDRFSGHQFPNYSSELNVNALLLGDSALYLCASSLQGRTYEQYFGPGTRLTVT.

The chain uses TRBV2 and TRBJ2-7; 7 bases line up with TRBD1. The V and J ends lost 3 bases and 2 bases, in that order; junction bases with no gene match: 4. CDR1 is SNHLY and CDR2 is FYNNEI in the germline V gene. The CDR3 consists of 14 residues. CDR3 in DNA: TGTGCCAGCAGTGACCGGGACAGTCCCTACGAGCAGTACTTC. The encoded protein is CASSDRDSPYEQYF.

This clone was detected only once. The chain has TRBV5-6 and TRBJ2-2, with a weak D call TRBD2 (7 bases). The CDR3 consists of 14 residues. V dropped 6 bases and J dropped 0 bases, with 9 bases sitting between them. In germline, CDR1 is SGHDT, CDR2 YYEEEE. The CDR3: CASTGGPNTGELFF. As DNA, the CDR3 is TGTGCCAGCACGGGGGGCCCGAACACCGGGGAGCTGTTTTTT. The full variable domain, rest sourced from reference TRBV5-6 and TRBJ2-2, is DAGVTQSPTHLIKTRGQQVTLRCSPKSGHDTVSWYQQALGQGPQFIFQYYEEEERQRGNFPDRFSGHQFPNYSSELNVNALLLGDSALYLCASTGGPNTGELFFGEGSRLTVL.

The CDR3 reads CASRAGTAGTEAFF. CDR3 DNA sequence: TGTGCCAGCAGGGCCGGGACGGCGGGGACTGAAGCTTTCTTT. This chain joins TRBV2 and TRBJ1-1; possible D gene TRBD1, 5 bases. V lost 6 bases to trimming and J lost 5 bases, with 16 bases between them. In germline, CDR1 is SNHLY, CDR2 FYNNEI. This CDR3 comprises 14 residues. Based on the CDR3 plus reference TRBV2 and TRBJ1-1, the full variable domain is EPEVTQTPSHQVTQMGQEVILRCVPISNHLYFYWYRQILGQKVEFLVSFYNNEISEKSEIFDDQFSVERPDGSNFTLKIRSTKLEDSAMYFCASRAGTAGTEAFFGQGTRLTVV.

This clone was seen only a few times. The J gene is TRBJ2-3, the V gene TRBV27; 7 positions match TRBD1. Germline-derived CDR1 and CDR2 are MNHEY and SMNVEV (reference sequence). This CDR3 contains 17 residues. V lost 0 bases and J lost 2; bases outside the gene matches: 8. The CDR3 spells CASSLSLTDRLTDTQYF. The CDR3 coding sequence is TGTGCCAGCAGTTTATCGCTAACGGACAGGCTCACAGATACGCAGTATTTT.

The rearrangement uses TRBV5-4 and TRBJ2-5; 7 bases fit TRBD1. Trimming took 2 bases from V and 5 from J; bases not matched to a gene: 6. The V gene's germline CDR1 is SGHNT and CDR2 YYREEE (reference sequence). The CDR3 loop spans 14 amino acids. The CDR3 region has the DNA TGTGCCAGCAGCTTAAACAGGGGTGTGGAGACCCAGTACTTC. Protein: CASSLNRGVETQYF.

This clone is a singleton in its sample. The chain recombines TRBV11-2 with TRBJ1-4; no reliable D call. CDR1 and CDR2 (germline): SGHAT, FQNNGV. The CDR3 consists of 17 residues. V lost 5 bases, J lost 0 bases, and 16 bases lay in between. The CDR3 region is CASSPTGRGSTNEKLFF. DNA for the CDR3: TGTGCCAGCAGCCCAACCGGGCGGGGATCAACTAATGAAAAACTGTTTTTT.

This clone has a count of ten or more. The gene calls are TRBV19 and TRBJ2-7; 7 bases fit TRBD2. The CDR3 extends over 15 amino acids. V lost 4 bases, J lost 2 bases, and 8 bases stayed unmatched. Germline V gene lookup returns CDR1 LNHDA and CDR2 SQIVND (reference sequence). CDR3 bases: TGTGCCAGTAGTAGTGCTAGCGGAGCAACCTACGAGCAGTACTTC. Translated: CASSSASGATYEQYF.

CDR3 sequence (DNA): TGTGCCAGCAGTTTTAGCGGGGGGGCACCAGATACGCAGTATTTT. It codes for CASSFSGGAPDTQYF. The J gene is TRBJ2-3, the V gene TRBV27; 11 bases fit TRBD2. Trimming removed 3 bases from V and 4 bases from J; junction bases left unmatched: 3. The germline gives CDR1 MNHEY, CDR2 SMNVEV (reference sequence). CDR3 length equals 15 residues.

This clone was seen many times. V gene TRBV7-6 combines with J gene TRBJ2-2; 11 nucleotides match TRBD2. V trimming: 2 bases; J trimming: 1 base; junction bases outside the gene matches: 6. CDR3 size: 18 residues. Germline V gene lookup returns CDR1 SGHVS and CDR2 FNYEAQ. The CDR3 region is CASSLPVSGRENTGELFF. The CDR3 DNA reads as TGTGCCAGCAGCTTACCCGTTAGCGGGAGGGAGAACACCGGGGAGCTGTTTTTT.